This section outlines one TCR beta chain sequence together with its context. The antigen remains unidentified. These data are taken from a study of T cell repertoires in cytomegalovirus infection. In germline, CDR1 is MNHNY, CDR2 SVGAGI (reference sequence). Deletions cut 10 bases from V and 3 bases from J, with 19 bases between. The CDR3 consists of 14 residues. In TCRdb, the reads were re-called with MiXCR into one record per CDR3 protein. The sample carries tens of thousands of distinct CDR3 sequences, about 20% recorded once. This chain connects TRBV6-6 to TRBJ2-7, with a possible D match to TRBD2 (6 bases). This clonotype originated in a human donor in good health (CMV status not recorded). Some clones in this sample may be carry-over from other donors' samples. The sample here was CD8+ T cells from cultured PBMCs, taken from culture after CMV antigen stimulation. CDR3 in DNA: TGTGCCACCAGAGGAGGGGCAGGCGACTACGAGCAGTACTTC. This gives the protein CATRGGAGDYEQYF.